These T cell receptor beta chains were read from a single sample in a study of ipilimumab plus nivolumab after autologous stem cell transplantation. Some clones are missing from TCRdb's copy, which holds only in-frame ones; the method was immunoSEQ multiplex PCR. The sample carries tens of thousands of clones, 83% recorded once. The sequences come from PBMCs, collected in a trial of ipilimumab plus nivolumab as post-transplant consolidation. These receptors originate from a male donor with diffuse large B-cell lymphoma. The CDR3 runs from the conserved cysteine through the conserved F or W. The D gene is left open where the match is weak. Clone size, where shown, is once, few, many, or a class for clones that have expanded.

CASSLPGGGTDTQYF	TGTGCCAGCAGCTTGCCAGGGGGCGGCACAGATACGCAGTATTTT	TRBD1	-	TRBV5-4	TRBJ2-3
CASSLRTGYNEQFF	TGTGCCAGCAGCCTCAGAACTGGTTACAATGAGCAGTTCTTC	-	-	TRBV11-2	TRBJ2-1
CASRNPGVLRTQYF	TGTGCCAGCAGAAACCCCGGGGTCCTGCGTACGCAGTATTTT	-	-	TRBV2	TRBJ2-3
CASSEGTGQETQYF	TGTGCCAGCAGTGAAGGGACAGGCCAAGAGACCCAGTACTTC	TRBD1	few	TRBV25-1	TRBJ2-5
CASSQDGAAGGNTIYF	TGCGCCAGCAGCCAAGACGGGGCAGCAGGTGGAAACACCATATATTTT	-	-	TRBV4-3	TRBJ1-3
CASSLGRDQPQHF	TGCGCCAGCAGCTTGGGCAGGGACCAGCCCCAGCATTTT	-	-	TRBV5-1	TRBJ1-5
CASNPGGGGWDTQYF	TGTGCCAGCAACCCGGGGGGAGGGGGTTGGGATACGCAGTATTTT	-	-	TRBV6-6	TRBJ2-3
CASRPLLKRGATGELFF	TGTGCCAGCAGACCCCTCTTAAAGCGGGGGGCCACCGGGGAGCTGTTTTTT	TRBD2	-	TRBV4-2	TRBJ2-2
CASSAYTSGGDNEQFF	TGTGCCAGCAGCGCCTACACTAGCGGGGGGGACAATGAGCAGTTCTTC	TRBD2	-	TRBV9	TRBJ2-1
CASSQVAAVEKLFF	TGCGCCAGCAGCCAAGTAGCGGCGGTTGAAAAACTGTTTTTT	-	-	TRBV4-1	TRBJ1-4